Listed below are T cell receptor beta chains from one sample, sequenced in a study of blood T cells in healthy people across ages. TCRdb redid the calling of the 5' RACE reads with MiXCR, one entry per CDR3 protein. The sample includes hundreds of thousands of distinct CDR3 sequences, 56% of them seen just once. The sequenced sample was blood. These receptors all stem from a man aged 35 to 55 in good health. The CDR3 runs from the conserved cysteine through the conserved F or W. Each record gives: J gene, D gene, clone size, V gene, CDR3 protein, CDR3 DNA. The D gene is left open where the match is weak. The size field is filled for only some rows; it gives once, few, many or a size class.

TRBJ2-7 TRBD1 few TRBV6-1 CASRVGQGDSYEQYF TGTGCCAGCAGGGTGGGACAGGGGGACTCCTACGAGCAGTACTTC
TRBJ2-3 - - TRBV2 CASSPRPSDTQYF TGTGCCAGCAGTCCGCGGCCCTCGGATACGCAGTATTTT
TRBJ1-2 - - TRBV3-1 CASSQYSGNGYTF TGTGCCAGCAGCCAGTACTCAGGGAATGGCTACACCTTC
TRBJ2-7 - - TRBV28 CASSFHGGRGGEQYF TGTGCCAGCAGTTTTCACGGCGGGAGAGGGGGTGAGCAGTACTTC
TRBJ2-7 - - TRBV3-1 CASSQARTGNEQYF TGTGCCAGCAGCCAAGCTCGGACGGGGAACGAGCAGTACTTC
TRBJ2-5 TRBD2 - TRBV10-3 CAISWTSGLQETQYF TGTGCCATCAGTTGGACTAGCGGCTTACAAGAGACCCAGTACTTC
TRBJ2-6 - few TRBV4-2 CASSQTGGGANVLTF TGTGCCAGCAGCCAGACAGGTGGAGGGGCCAACGTCCTGACTTTC
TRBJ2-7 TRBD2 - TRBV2 CASSEASLAEYEQYF TGTGCCAGCAGTGAAGCGTCCCTAGCGGAATACGAGCAGTACTTC
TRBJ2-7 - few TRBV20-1 CSARDSDGSSYEQYF TGCAGTGCTAGAGACTCGGACGGGAGCTCCTACGAGCAGTACTTC
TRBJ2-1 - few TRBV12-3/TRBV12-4 CASSRQPKTNEQFF TGTGCCAGCAGTAGACAGCCTAAAACGAATGAGCAGTTCTTC
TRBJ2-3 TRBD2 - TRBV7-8 CASSLEGGRTPDTQYF TGTGCCAGCAGCTTAGAGGGCGGGAGGACTCCAGATACGCAGTATTTT
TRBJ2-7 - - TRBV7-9 CASSLAEGMHEQYF TGTGCCAGCAGCTTAGCGGAGGGTATGCACGAGCAGTACTTC
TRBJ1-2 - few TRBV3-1 CASSQEPLSNGYTF TGTGCCAGCAGCCAAGAACCCCTTTCGAATGGCTACACCTTC
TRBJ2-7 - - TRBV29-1 CGVEDSGAGTYEQYF TGCGGCGTTGAAGACTCCGGGGCAGGGACCTACGAGCAGTACTTC
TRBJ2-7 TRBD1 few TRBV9 CASSLRTGGPSYEQYF TGTGCCAGCAGCTTGAGGACAGGGGGCCCCTCCTACGAGCAGTACTTC
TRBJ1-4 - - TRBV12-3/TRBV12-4 CASSSGLNNEKLFF TGTGCCAGCAGCTCGGGACTAAATAATGAAAAACTGTTTTTT
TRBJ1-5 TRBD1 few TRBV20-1 CSARVGTGNNQPQHF TGCAGTGCTAGAGTTGGGACAGGAAATAATCAGCCCCAGCATTTT
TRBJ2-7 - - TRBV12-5 CASGLVIGSSTYEQYF TGTGCTAGTGGTTTGGTAATCGGAAGTTCCACCTACGAGCAGTACTTC
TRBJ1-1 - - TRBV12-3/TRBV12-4 CASSVLQVNTEAFF TGTGCCAGCAGTGTTCTACAAGTAAACACTGAAGCTTTCTTT
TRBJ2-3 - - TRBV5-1 CASSVQVGVEQYF TGCGCCAGCAGCGTGCAAGTGGGGGTTGAGCAGTATTTT
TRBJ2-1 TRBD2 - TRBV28 CASTPRVSGGNEQFF TGTGCCAGCACTCCCCGGGTTAGCGGGGGTAATGAGCAGTTCTTC
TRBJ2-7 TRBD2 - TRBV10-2 CASSALGTSDEQYF TGCGCCAGCAGCGCCTTAGGGACTAGCGACGAGCAGTACTTC
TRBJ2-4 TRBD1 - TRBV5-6 CASSAGQGAGNIQYF TGTGCCAGCAGCGCGGGACAGGGGGCAGGTAACATTCAGTACTTC
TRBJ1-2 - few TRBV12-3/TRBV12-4 CASRPYPWDYTF TGTGCCAGCAGACCCTACCCCTGGGACTACACCTTC
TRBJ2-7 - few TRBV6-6 CASSYSPGGEQYF TGTGCCAGCAGTTACTCGCCTGGCGGCGAGCAGTACTTC
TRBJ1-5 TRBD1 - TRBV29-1 CSVSGQGGYQPQHF TGCAGCGTTTCGGGACAGGGCGGATATCAGCCCCAGCATTTT
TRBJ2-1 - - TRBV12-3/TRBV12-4 CAGSVLSVSEQFF TGTGCCGGCAGTGTACTTAGCGTTAGTGAGCAGTTCTTC
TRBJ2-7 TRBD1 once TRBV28 CASSSTGARSYNEQYF TGTGCCAGCAGTTCGACAGGGGCTCGCTCCTACAATGAGCAGTACTTC
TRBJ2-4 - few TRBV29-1 CSVDGLAKNIQYF TGCAGCGTTGACGGACTAGCCAAAAACATTCAGTACTTC
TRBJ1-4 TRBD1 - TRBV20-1 CSCDRGQEKLFF TGCAGTTGCGACAGGGGGCAGGAAAAACTGTTTTTT
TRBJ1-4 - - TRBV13 CASTQGGLNEKLFF TGTGCCAGCACTCAGGGCGGGCTAAATGAAAAACTGTTTTTT
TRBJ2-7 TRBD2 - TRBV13 CASSFLTSGPYEQYF TGTGCCAGCAGCTTCCTTACTAGCGGCCCCTACGAGCAGTACTTC
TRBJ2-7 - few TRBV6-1 CASSARITYEQYF TGTGCCAGCAGTGCCAGGATAACCTACGAGCAGTACTTC
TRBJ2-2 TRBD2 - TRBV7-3 CASRMTSLKWAGELFF TGTGCCAGCAGAATGACTAGCTTAAAATGGGCCGGGGAGCTGTTTTTT
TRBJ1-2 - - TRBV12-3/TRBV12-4 CASSASTQGLRYGYTF TGTGCCAGCAGTGCCTCCACCCAGGGGCTTCGCTATGGCTACACCTTC
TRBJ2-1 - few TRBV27 CASSPQSDGENEQFF TGTGCCAGCAGTCCACAATCGGACGGGGAAAATGAGCAGTTCTTC
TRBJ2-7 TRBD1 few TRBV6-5 CASSSAGTGSYEQYF TGTGCCAGCAGTTCCGCCGGGACAGGGTCCTACGAGCAGTACTTC
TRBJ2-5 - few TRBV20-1 CSTDGQKETQYF TGCAGTACCGACGGCCAGAAAGAGACCCAGTACTTC
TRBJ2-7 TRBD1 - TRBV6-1 CASVEQGVSYEQYF TGTGCCAGCGTAGAACAGGGGGTCTCCTACGAGCAGTACTTC
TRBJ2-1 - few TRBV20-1 CSASAGGSSYNEQFF TGCAGTGCTAGTGCTGGAGGCAGTTCCTACAATGAGCAGTTCTTC
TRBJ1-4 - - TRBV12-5 CASVHDRSEKLFF TGTGCTAGTGTCCACGACAGATCTGAAAAACTGTTTTTT
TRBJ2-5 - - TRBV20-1 CSQDTSRGLKETQYF TGCAGTCAAGATACTAGCCGCGGACTTAAAGAGACCCAGTACTTC
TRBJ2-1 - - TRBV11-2 CASSLVGTGPKNEQFF TGTGCCAGCAGCTTAGTGGGTACAGGGCCAAAGAATGAGCAGTTCTTC
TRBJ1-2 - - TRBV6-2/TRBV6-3 CASRRDAADGYTF TGTGCCAGCAGGCGAGACGCGGCGGATGGCTACACCTTC
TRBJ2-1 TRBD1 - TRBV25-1 CASSELTGKETQFF TGTGCCAGCAGTGAATTGACAGGGAAGGAGACCCAGTTCTTC
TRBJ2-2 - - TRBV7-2 CASSFGTNTGELFF TGTGCCAGCAGCTTCGGCACGAACACCGGGGAGCTGTTTTTT
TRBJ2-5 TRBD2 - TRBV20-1 CSARTGGPVETQYF TGCAGTGCCCGAACGGGGGGGCCGGTAGAGACCCAGTACTTC